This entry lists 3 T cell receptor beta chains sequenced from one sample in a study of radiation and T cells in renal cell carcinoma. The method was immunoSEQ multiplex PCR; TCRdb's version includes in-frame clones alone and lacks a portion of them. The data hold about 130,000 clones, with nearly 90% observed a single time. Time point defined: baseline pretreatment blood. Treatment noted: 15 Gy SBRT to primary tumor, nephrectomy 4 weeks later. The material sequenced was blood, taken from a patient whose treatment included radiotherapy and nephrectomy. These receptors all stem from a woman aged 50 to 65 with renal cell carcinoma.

CDR3 nucleotide sequence: TGTGCCAGTAGTCCCCGGACAGGGGTGATGGTTAATGAAAAACTGTTTTTT. This translates into CASSPRTGVMVNEKLFF. This sequence joins TRBV19 and TRBJ1-4, with 9 bases aligning to TRBD1. This CDR3 has 17 residues. Germline assignment: CDR1 LNHDA and CDR2 SQIVND (reference sequence). V lost 5 bases, J lost 4 bases, and 11 bases stayed unmatched.

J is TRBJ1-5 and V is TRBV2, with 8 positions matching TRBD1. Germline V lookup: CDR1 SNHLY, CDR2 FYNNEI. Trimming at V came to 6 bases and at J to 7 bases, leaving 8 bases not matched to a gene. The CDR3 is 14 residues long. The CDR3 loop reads CASRGSGGRQPQHF. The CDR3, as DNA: TGTGCCAGCAGGGGATCAGGGGGCAGGCAGCCCCAGCATTTT.

CDR3: CSVEGIGGESYNEQFF. The CDR3 bases are TGCAGCGTTGAAGGAATTGGGGGGGAATCCTACAATGAGCAGTTCTTC. V and J are TRBV29-1 and TRBJ2-1; 7 bases fit TRBD2. Trimming removed 1 base from V and 1 base from J; junction bases left unmatched: 7. Germline CDR1 SQVTM, CDR2 ANQGSEA. The CDR3 contains 16 residues.